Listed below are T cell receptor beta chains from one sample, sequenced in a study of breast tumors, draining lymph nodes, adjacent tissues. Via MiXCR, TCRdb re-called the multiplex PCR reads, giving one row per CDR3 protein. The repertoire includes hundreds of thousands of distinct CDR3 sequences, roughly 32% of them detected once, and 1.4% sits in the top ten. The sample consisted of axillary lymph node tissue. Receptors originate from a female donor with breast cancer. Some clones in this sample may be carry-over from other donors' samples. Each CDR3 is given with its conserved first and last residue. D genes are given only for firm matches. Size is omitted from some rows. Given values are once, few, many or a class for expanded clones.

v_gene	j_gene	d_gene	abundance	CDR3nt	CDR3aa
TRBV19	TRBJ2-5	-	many	TGTGCCAGTAGTCCTCTGAGCCCAGAGACCCAGTACTTC	CASSPLSPETQYF
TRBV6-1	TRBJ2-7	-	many	TGTGCCAGCAGTGAAGCGCGGACTGGGGGACGAGAGCAGTACTTC	CASSEARTGGREQYF
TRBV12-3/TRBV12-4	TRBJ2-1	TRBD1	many	TGTGCCAGCAGTTCAGGCGTCGGGACAGGGGTTGGTGAGCAGTTCTTC	CASSSGVGTGVGEQFF
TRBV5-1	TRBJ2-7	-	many	TGCGCCAGCAGCTGGCAGGGTTACGAGCAGTACTTC	CASSWQGYEQYF
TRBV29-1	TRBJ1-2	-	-	TGCAGCGTTGATCGCCCAGGGGTCGATCATGGCTACACCTTC	CSVDRPGVDHGYTF
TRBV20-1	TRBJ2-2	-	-	TGCAGTGCTGGAAAGGGCGGGGTCCCGAACACCGGGGAGCTGTTTTTT	CSAGKGGVPNTGELFF
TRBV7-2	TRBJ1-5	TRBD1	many	TGTGCCAGCAGCAGGGACAGCCAATATCAGCCCCAGCATTTT	CASSRDSQYQPQHF
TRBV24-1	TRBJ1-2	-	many	TGTGCCACCAGTGATTCCCGACCCTATGGCTACACCTTC	CATSDSRPYGYTF
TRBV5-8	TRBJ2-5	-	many	TGTGCCAGCAGCTTGGCCGGGCAGCGGGAGACCCAGTACTTC	CASSLAGQRETQYF
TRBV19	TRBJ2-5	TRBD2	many	TGTGCCAGTAGTATGGGGGGGCCTAGCGGGGAGACCCAGTACTTC	CASSMGGPSGETQYF
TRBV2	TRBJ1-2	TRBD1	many	TGTGCCAGCACTCGGACAGGGGCAGAGGGCTACACCTTC	CASTRTGAEGYTF
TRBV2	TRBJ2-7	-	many	TGTGCCAGCAGTGGGACTTGGATTGGTTACGAGCAGTACTTC	CASSGTWIGYEQYF
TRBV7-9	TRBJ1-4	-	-	TGTGCCAGCAGCTTACAGGGTGAAAAACTGTTTTTT	CASSLQGEKLFF
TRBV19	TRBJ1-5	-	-	TGTGCCAGTAGTATTGGGTCTAGCCCAGGGCATTTT	CASSIGSSPGHF
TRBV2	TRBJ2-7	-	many	TGTGCCAGCAGTGGTGGGTTTCCTTCCTACGAGCAGTACTTC	CASSGGFPSYEQYF
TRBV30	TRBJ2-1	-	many	TGTGCCTGGAGTTTGGGGAATGAGCAGTTCTTC	CAWSLGNEQFF
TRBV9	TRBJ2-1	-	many	TGTGCCAGCAGCACCAAGAGGGGGGGGGAGCAGTTCTTC	CASSTKRGGEQFF
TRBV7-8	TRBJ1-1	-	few	TGTGCCAGCAGTTATCAGGGCAACACTGAAGCTTTCTTT	CASSYQGNTEAFF
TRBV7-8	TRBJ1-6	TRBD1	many	TGTGCCAGCAGCCCAAAGAGTCGCGGACAGGGGGTTAATTCACCCCTCCACTTT	CASSPKSRGQGVNSPLHF
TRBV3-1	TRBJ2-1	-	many	TGTGCCAGCAGCCCTTCTCCGCCGACAGACAATGAGCAGTTCTTC	CASSPSPPTDNEQFF
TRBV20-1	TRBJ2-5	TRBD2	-	TGCAGTGCTCCGTCTAGCGGGGAGACCCAGTACTTC	CSAPSSGETQYF
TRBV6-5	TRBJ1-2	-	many	TGTGCCAGCAGTTACTCAGGACAGCCTTATGGCTACACCTTC	CASSYSGQPYGYTF
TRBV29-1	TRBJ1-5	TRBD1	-	TGCAGCGCTGGACAGGGGGGGCAGCCCCCGCATTTT	CSAGQGGQPPHF
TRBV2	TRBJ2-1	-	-	TGTGCCAGCGGCTCCACCGGGGTGGGTAACTACAATGAGCAGTTCTTC	CASGSTGVGNYNEQFF
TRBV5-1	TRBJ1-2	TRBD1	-	TGCGCCAGCAGCTTGAGGACAGGGATCTATGGCTACACCTTC	CASSLRTGIYGYTF
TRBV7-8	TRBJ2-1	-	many	TGTGCCAGCAGCGTCTACCGGGTCAGCTCCTACAATGAGCAGTTCTTC	CASSVYRVSSYNEQFF
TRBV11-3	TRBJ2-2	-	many	TGTGCCAGCAGCTTCGGCACGCGGACCGGGGAGCTGTTTTTT	CASSFGTRTGELFF
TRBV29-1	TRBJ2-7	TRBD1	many	TGCAGCGTTGAAGGGCAGGGGGCGGACTACGAGCAGTACTTC	CSVEGQGADYEQYF
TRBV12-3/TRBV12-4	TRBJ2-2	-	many	TGTGCCACCCCCTTTCCGGGGACCGGGACCGGGGAGCTGTTTTTT	CATPFPGTGTGELFF
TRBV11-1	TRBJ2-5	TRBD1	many	TGTGCCAGCAGCCTCGACGCTACAGGGGGCCTAGAGACCCAGTACTTC	CASSLDATGGLETQYF
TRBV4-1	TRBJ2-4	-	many	TGCGCCAGCAGCCAGGGAATGGGCCGTGGGGACATTCAGTACTTC	CASSQGMGRGDIQYF
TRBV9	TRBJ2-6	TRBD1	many	TGTGCCAGCAGCGCCCGGGACAGGTATAGCTCTGGGGCCAACGTCCTGACTTTC	CASSARDRYSSGANVLTF
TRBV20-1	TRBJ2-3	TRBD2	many	TGCAGTGCTTCTAGCGGGCGAACCCCTGGCACAGATACGCAGTATTTT	CSASSGRTPGTDTQYF
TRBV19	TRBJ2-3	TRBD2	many	TGTGCCAGTAGTAAAACCCCCCCTAGAGCGGGAGTCGCAGATACGCAGTATTTT	CASSKTPPRAGVADTQYF
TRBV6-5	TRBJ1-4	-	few	TGTGCCAGCAGTCACTCGATCTGGAGGGCTAATGAAAAACTGTTTTTT	CASSHSIWRANEKLFF
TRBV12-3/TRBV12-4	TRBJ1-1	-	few	TGTGCCAGCAGCACCCTATCAGGGAAGGGCACTGAAGCTTTCTTT	CASSTLSGKGTEAFF
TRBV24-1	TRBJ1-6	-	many	TGTGCCACCAGCTCCTATAATTCACCCCTCCACTTT	CATSSYNSPLHF
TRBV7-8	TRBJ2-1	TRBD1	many	TGTGCCAGCAGCTTAGCGGGACAGGGGGCGGCGGGACGGAATGAGCAGTTCTTC	CASSLAGQGAAGRNEQFF
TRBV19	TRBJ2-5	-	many	TGTGCCAGTATTCCCTCGTGGACAGCAACTCGGGCGACCCAGTACTTC	CASIPSWTATRATQYF
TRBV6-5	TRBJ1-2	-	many	TGTGCCAGCAGACCAGCGACAGTTCGACCAAGGGGCTACACCTTC	CASRPATVRPRGYTF
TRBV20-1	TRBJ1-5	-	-	TGCAGTGCTAGACCAACGGGGGTTGGTCCGCCCCAGCATTTT	CSARPTGVGPPQHF
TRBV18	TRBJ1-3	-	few	TGTGCCAGCTCACTTGATCAGTCGAGCTCTGGAAACACCATATATTTT	CASSLDQSSSGNTIYF
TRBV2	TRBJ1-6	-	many	TGTGCCAGCAGTGAAGCGAGCAGAAATTCACCCCTCCACTTT	CASSEASRNSPLHF
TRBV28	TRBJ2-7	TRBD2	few	TGTGCCAGCAGTCCCATCGCTAGCGGGAGTATGGACGAGCAGTACTTC	CASSPIASGSMDEQYF
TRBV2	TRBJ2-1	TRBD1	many	TGTGCCAGCAGTGTGGGACAGTACAATGAGCAGTTCTTC	CASSVGQYNEQFF